Listed here is a single T cell receptor beta chain. Its antigen target is currently unknown. The input lacks base qualities; no much larger clone sits a single base away. Measured from the cysteine to the phenylalanine, the CDR3 is 15 residues long. Only the CDR3 DNA is retained, 45 bases long and in frame from the first base. V gives up 7 bases and J gives up 0 bases, and the segment between their germline ends measures 11 bases. The germline V gene yields SGHRS for CDR1 and YFSETQ for CDR2. The sample belongs to a study of cytomegalovirus exposure and HLA in healthy donors (dated by TCRdb to 2016 to 2017). For the wider study: According to an earlier analysis of 587 of the donors, 150 million to 200 million T cells yielded roughly 100 million unique TCR beta sequences and roughly 280 Gb of sequence data. Donor age, sex, ethnicity and CMV serostatus were collected together with the repertoire data. A separate validation cohort of more than 100 different subjects was used in addition to the roughly 700-subject first cohort. An early release that covered about 600 HLA-typed donors contained approximately 290 gigabases of sequencing data and 65 million to 100 million unique TCR sequences. Among around 400 genotyped donors of the cohort, an average of roughly 230,000 unique TCR beta nucleotide sequences was sequenced per donor, of which about 19% were non-productive. Typing coverage varied by locus: about 620-630 donors for A, B, C, DRB1 and DQB1; more than 500 for DQA1; over 600 for DPA1; fewer than 480 for DPB1. In a later analysis, previously published TCR beta repertoires from several hundred donors were re-analyzed and high-resolution HLA genotyping was added so that TCR occurrence patterns could be studied. The T cell repertoires of several hundred subjects were profiled by immunosequencing and related to cytomegalovirus serostatus. In an earlier analysis of a few hundred of the donors, high-throughput TCR beta sequencing was used to judge whether each TCR beta V gene segment behaved as functional or pseudogenic. The aim of the study was to test whether cataloging public T cell receptors could identify signatures of past pathogen exposure. The study combined high-throughput TCR immunosequencing, statistical association of individual TCRs with disease status, and machine learning to predict cytomegalovirus infection status. Every discovery cohort repertoire had been produced on one sequencing platform. The genetic ancestry cluster associated with self-reported Caucasian donors included around four fifths of the roughly 400 genotyped donors. HLA typing covered class I and class II loci at four-digit resolution. Genome-wide SNP genotypes for about 55% of the roughly 670 donors were used in a later genetic analysis, which treated that subset as a discovery cohort. Several DR-DQ haplotypes were treated as single units for association and clustering because of strong linkage in the cohort. Rather than drawing on any new phenotypic data, the later analysis identified candidate immune exposures from TCR beta sequences and the way those sequences occurred across donors. The full study reports these points: The cohort was sequenced for TCR beta chains only, and without alpha or paired-chain data the features that could be detected were limited. A cluster of highly shared sequence variants was judged likely to be a technical artifact of the sequencing pipeline. A few of the identified cytomegalovirus-associated TCR beta chains were confirmed in vitro to be specific for cytomegalovirus antigens. A total of fewer than 200 TCR beta chains were listed by the study as associated with cytomegalovirus. A later analysis associated some 17,000 TCR beta sequences with specific HLA alleles at a false discovery rate of 0.05. In both the original and validation cohorts, the classifier was reported to diagnose cytomegalovirus status with high specificity and sensitivity. When HLA alleles, especially DR and DQ, strongly co-occurred, TCR associations were difficult to assign to individual alleles. A later analysis found that TCR association rates varied across HLA loci, with DRB1 alleles showing the most associated TCRs and HLA-C alleles the fewest. A later analysis found that HLA-associated TCR beta chains were more clonally expanded and had lower generation probabilities than equally common non-associated chains. Some IMGT-functional V segments, including TRBV6-2 and TRBV6-3, could not be distinguished by the 87-base-pair reads and were therefore excluded. For the cohort, immune exposure information was limited to CMV serostatus. Correlated functional status among segregating V segments might be attributable to linkage disequilibrium, but an unknown experimental factor could not be ruled out. Presence/absence analyses assumed roughly uniform sequencing depth across donors, an assumption that may not hold. Around 16 rarely observed V segments, including chromosome 9 orphons, were excluded from the earlier analysis of several hundred of the donors because counts were too low. Because HLA typing was unavailable for some donors at each locus, only the typed subset was used in association tests. The authors suggested that the approach could potentially be extended to other disease states and immunological phenotypes. A later genetic analysis associated a missense DCLRE1C variant with V-gene and J-gene trimming of TCR beta chains, and an independent cohort replicated the association. A later genetic analysis reported fewer N-insertions in productive TCRs among donors in an Asian-associated ancestry cluster than the roughly 620-donor mean. A later analysis reported that several top co-occurrence clusters appeared linked to parvovirus B19, influenza, CMV and Epstein-Barr virus. Most TCR sequences were seen in very few donors, while some public TCRs were found in many individuals. According to a later analysis, most CMV-associated TCR beta chains appeared to be HLA-restricted, and the HLA associations seemed to be driven largely by CMV exposure. Broadly in line with IMGT annotations, most TCR beta V segments showed up in productive rearrangements about 87% or about 30% of the time in an earlier analysis of roughly 590 of the donors. A further reported finding was that TCR beta sequences accurately predicted the HLA-A and HLA-B alleles for most subjects in the first cohort.

The library was prepared using the immunoSEQ multiplex PCR assay. A mixture of 60 forward primers for TCR Vbeta segments and 13 reverse primers for TCR Jbeta segments was used in the multiplex PCR. The CDR3 region of rearranged TCR beta genes was amplified from genomic DNA by a multiplex PCR assay. The Illumina HiSeq System was used to sequence the amplified TCR beta libraries as 87-base-pair reads. The original pipeline was this. Across the 640 or so repertoires, a later analysis counted 78 million or so unique TCR beta chains, roughly 11 million of which were shared by at least two donors. Raw reads were error-corrected and collapsed into unique sequences with a nearest-neighbor algorithm that merged closely related sequences to remove PCR and sequencing errors. CDR3 sequences were aligned to IMGT reference sequences to assign V, D and J gene segments. For a sequence to be retained, a match of at least six nucleotides was required to both a V gene segment and a J gene segment. A rearrangement counted as productive if the CDR3 had no stop codons and remained in frame with V and J, and every other rearrangement counted as non-productive. Following IMGT convention, CDR3 was defined as the stretch from the second conserved V-encoded cysteine to the conserved J-encoded phenylalanine. Sequences without an unambiguous match to a single V gene segment were excluded from the earlier analysis of 500 to 700 of the donors. In an earlier analysis of some 590 of the donors, a V segment was called functional when productive rearrangements were above 56.7%, and segregating when the standard deviation between donors exceeded 5%. A statistical classification framework was developed to diagnose cytomegalovirus status using the catalog of TCR beta chain sequences. A later analysis assigned V and J genes by comparing TCR nucleotide sequences with IMGT/GENE-DB human TR gene sequences. The TCRdist pipeline was used in a later analysis to assign CDR3 sequences and most-parsimonious VDJ recombination scenarios. In a later analysis, each TCR beta chain was defined by its CDR3 amino acid sequence together with its V-gene family, and reads lacking a unique V-gene family were excluded. To address suspected cross-contamination and a sequencing artifact, a later analysis removed around 600 highly shared, low-generation-probability nucleotide sequences. In a later analysis, a clonal expansion index for each public chain was calculated from normalized within-repertoire ranks of inferred template counts. Generation probabilities in a later analysis came from a VDJ recombination model fitted to out-of-frame rearrangements, and those results were checked against IGoR. Hypergeometric tests were used in a later analysis to score TCR-TCR, TCR-HLA and TCR-CMV co-occurrence, with a repertoire-size bias correction applied to the TCR pairs. A later analysis estimated false discovery rates by permuting HLA or CMV assignments 20 times. A later analysis grouped co-occurring TCRs with DBSCAN, adding TCRdist sequence similarity when clustering within HLA-allele-positive subsets. For co-occurrence clustering, repertoires with fewer than 30,000 or more than 120,000 public chains were excluded, along with roughly five repertoires with anomalous nucleotide sharing. TCRdb took over this immuneACCESS table, retaining in-frame rearrangements with V and J assigned. Such tables are incomplete; in checked studies, under half of the missing clones stem from an unresolved V gene, and the remainder is unexplained. The DNA was the basis for D and trimming; V, J and clone size are from that table. The sample table contains under 150,000 clones; only one count was recorded for roughly 82% of them. Of the sample, about 11% is held by the ten largest clones.

The cohort comprised hundreds of healthy bone marrow donors. At the time of sampling, all cohort members were nominally healthy, though unrecorded immune exposures were likely present. The donor was CMV seropositive and belonged to the group of about 290 seropositive cohort members. A peripheral blood sample was collected from each donor, and TCR beta sequencing was performed on peripheral blood mononuclear cells. The Qiagen DNeasy Blood Extraction Kit was used to extract genomic DNA from the blood cell samples. The receptor chain draws on TRBV5-1 and TRBJ1-6, with no D gene named confidently. This clonotype originated in a male donor in good health and CMV-seropositive. What was sequenced was PBMCs. The CDR3 amino acid sequence is: CASRGRGSYNSPLHF. The nucleotides are TGCGCCAGCCGCGGACGGGGCTCCTATAATTCACCCCTCCACTTT.